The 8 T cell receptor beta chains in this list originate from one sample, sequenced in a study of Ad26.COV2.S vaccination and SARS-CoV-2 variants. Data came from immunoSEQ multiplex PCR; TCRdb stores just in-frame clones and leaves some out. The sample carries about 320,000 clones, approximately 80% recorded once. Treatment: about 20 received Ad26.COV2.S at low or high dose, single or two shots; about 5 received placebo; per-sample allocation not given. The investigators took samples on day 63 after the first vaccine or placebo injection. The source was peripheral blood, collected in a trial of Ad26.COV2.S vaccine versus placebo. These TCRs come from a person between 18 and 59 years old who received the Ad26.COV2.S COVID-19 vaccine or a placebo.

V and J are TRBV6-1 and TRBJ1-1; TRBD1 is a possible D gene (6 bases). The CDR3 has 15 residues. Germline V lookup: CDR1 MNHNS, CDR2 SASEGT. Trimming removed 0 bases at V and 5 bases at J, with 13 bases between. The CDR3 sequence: CASSEARGVGTEAFF. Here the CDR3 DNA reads TGTGCCAGCAGTGAAGCTAGGGGGGTAGGGACTGAAGCTTTCTTT.

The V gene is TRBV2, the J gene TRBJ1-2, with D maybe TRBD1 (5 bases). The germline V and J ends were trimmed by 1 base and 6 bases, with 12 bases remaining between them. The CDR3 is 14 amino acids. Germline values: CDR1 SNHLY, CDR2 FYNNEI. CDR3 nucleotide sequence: TGTGCCAGCAGTGAAGGAAACAGGTTAAATGGCTACACCTTC. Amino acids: CASSEGNRLNGYTF.

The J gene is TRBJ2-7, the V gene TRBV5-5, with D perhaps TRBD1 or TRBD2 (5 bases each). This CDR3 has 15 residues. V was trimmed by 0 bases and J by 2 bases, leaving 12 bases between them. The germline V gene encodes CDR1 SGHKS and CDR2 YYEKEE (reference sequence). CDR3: CASSLAGTATYEQYF. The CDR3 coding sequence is TGTGCCAGCAGCTTGGCCGGGACGGCAACCTACGAGCAGTACTTC.

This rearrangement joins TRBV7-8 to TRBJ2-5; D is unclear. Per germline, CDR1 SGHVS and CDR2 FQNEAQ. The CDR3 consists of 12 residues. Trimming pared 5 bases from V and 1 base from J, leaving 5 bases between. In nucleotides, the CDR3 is TGTGCCAGCAGCCGGATCCAAGAGACCCAGTACTTC. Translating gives CASSRIQETQYF.

CDR3: CASSKEGGQPQHF. The CDR3 nucleotides read TGTGCCAGCAGTAAAGAGGGGGGGCAGCCCCAGCATTTT. J is TRBJ1-5 and V is TRBV12-3 or TRBV12-4; weak D call: TRBD1 (6 bases). CDR3 length equals 13 residues. V was trimmed by 5 bases and J by 7 bases, leaving 12 bases between them.

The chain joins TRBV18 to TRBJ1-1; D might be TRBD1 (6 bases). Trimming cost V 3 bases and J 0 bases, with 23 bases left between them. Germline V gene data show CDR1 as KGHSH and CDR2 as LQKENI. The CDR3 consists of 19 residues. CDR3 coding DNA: TGTGCCAGCTCACCGGGGCTTCGGTTTTCAGGGGCCATGAACACTGAAGCTTTCTTT. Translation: CASSPGLRFSGAMNTEAFF.

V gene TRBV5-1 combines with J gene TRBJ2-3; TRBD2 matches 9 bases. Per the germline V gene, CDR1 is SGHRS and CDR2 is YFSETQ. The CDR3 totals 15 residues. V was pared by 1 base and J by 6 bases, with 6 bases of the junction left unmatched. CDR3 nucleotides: TGCGCCAGCAGCTTGATGGCTAGCGGGGCGGATACGCAGTATTTT. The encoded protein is CASSLMASGADTQYF.

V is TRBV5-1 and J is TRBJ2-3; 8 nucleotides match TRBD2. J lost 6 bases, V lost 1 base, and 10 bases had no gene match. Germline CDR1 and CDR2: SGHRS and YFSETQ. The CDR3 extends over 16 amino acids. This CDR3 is CASSLYGGGPIDTQYF. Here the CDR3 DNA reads TGCGCCAGCAGCTTGTATGGCGGGGGGCCGATCGATACGCAGTATTTT. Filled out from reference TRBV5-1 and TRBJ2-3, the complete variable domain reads KAGVTQTPRYLIKTRGQQVTLSCSPISGHRSVSWYQQTPGQGLQFLFEYFSETQRNKGNFPGRFSGRQFSNSRSEMNVSTLELGDSALYLCASSLYGGGPIDTQYFGPGTRLTVL.